The present TCR beta chain was sequenced within a study of siplizumab effects on memory and regulatory T cells. The study, taken as a whole, reports: Memory cells that were CD4+ and unstimulated gave rise to alloreactive sequences, which siplizumab significantly reduced.

Trimming pared 3 bases from V and 5 bases from J, leaving 8 bases between. Germline V gene sequence: CDR1 SNHLY, CDR2 FYNNEI. The CDR3 runs to 13 residues. Regarding this clone: Antigen specificity is unknown.

TCRdb's copy holds only in-frame clones and misses some; the assay was immunoSEQ multiplex PCR. The table shows roughly 120,000 clones, with about 94% occurring only once. The J gene is TRBJ1-5, the V gene TRBV2; D not resolved. The TCR was taken from a human donor in good health. The specimen sequenced was non-Treg CD4+ T cells sorted from blood. CDR3 sequence: CASSDETYQPQHF. The CDR3 nucleotides are TGTGCCAGCAGTGACGAGACCTATCAGCCCCAGCATTTT.